This TCR beta chain was captured by sequencing in a study of Ad26.COV2.S vaccination and SARS-CoV-2 variants. The treatment is: over 15 received Ad26.COV2.S at low or high dose, single or two shots; several received placebo; per-sample allocation not given. Day 63 after the first vaccine or placebo injection was the time point for sampling. Concerning this clone: Its antigen remains unidentified.

Trimming removed 2 bases at V and 3 bases at J, with 10 bases between. Germline assignment: CDR1 MNHEY and CDR2 SVGAGI. The CDR3 is 14 amino acids. Profiling relied on immunoSEQ multiplex PCR, and the TCRdb table lists in-frame clones only, not all of them. This sample carries about 280,000 clones, approximately 87% of them seen once, and the ten largest clones take 2.5% to 3.5%. The study's findings and limits: Substantial breadth was reportedly displayed by spike-specific CD8+ and CD4+ T cell responses after vaccination. Placebo recipients and vaccine recipients were similar in non-spike TCR breadth. Relative to placebo recipients, vaccine recipients exhibited elevated spike-specific TCR breadth.

V and J are TRBV6-5 and TRBJ1-1; maybe TRBD1 (5 bases). Material: peripheral blood, obtained in a trial of Ad26.COV2.S vaccine versus placebo. This clonotype was sampled from a person between 18 and 59 years old who received the Ad26.COV2.S COVID-19 vaccine or a placebo. CDR3 amino acids: CASSYRGGDTEAFF. The CDR3 coding sequence is TGTGCCAGCAGTTACCGGGGCGGGGACACTGAAGCTTTCTTT.